The clone carrying this T cell receptor (beta chain) occurred once. The antigen is unknown. The sample comes from a study of T cell repertoires in cytomegalovirus infection. The V gene lost 5 bases and the J gene lost 3 bases, with 13 bases spanning the gap. CDR1 is SEHNR, CDR2 FQNEAQ, per germline (reference sequence). The CDR3 is 15 amino acids. TCRdb re-called the reads through MiXCR, storing one row per CDR3 protein. The table lists just over 450,000 distinct CDR3 sequences, about 42% of them singletons. The sample consisted of cultured PBMCs, taken from culture after CMV antigen stimulation. This receptor was obtained from a human donor in good health (CMV status not recorded). Some clones in this sample may be carry-over from other donors' samples. J is TRBJ2-2 and V is TRBV7-9, with D unresolved. The CDR3 is CASSQDPGYTGELFF. For the CDR3, the DNA is TGTGCCAGCAGCCAAGACCCTGGATACACCGGGGAGCTGTTTTTT.